The 28 T cell receptor beta chains given below trace back to one sample, sequenced in a study of OX40 agonist ivuxolimab in advanced cancers. The table came from immunoSEQ multiplex PCR; TCRdb's copy has only in-frame clones and leaves some out. There are approximately 71,000 clones in the sample; 90% to 95% occur only once, and 15% to 19% lies in the top ten. Sample: CD4+ or CD8+ T cells sorted from blood, taken in a trial of the OX40 agonist ivuxolimab. Receptors were obtained from an adult with an advanced solid tumor such as melanoma, head and neck, liver or kidney cancer.

The rearrangement joins TRBV4-3 to TRBJ2-5, with 7 nucleotides matching TRBD2. V lost 1 base, J lost 5 bases, and 7 bases stayed unmatched. This CDR3 has 15 amino acids. The V gene's germline CDR1 is LGHNA and CDR2 YSLEER. CDR3 coding DNA: TGCGCCAGCAGCCAAGCTCGGACTAGTTATGAGACCCAGTACTTC. Translating it yields CASSQARTSYETQYF.

CDR3 DNA: TGTGCCAGCAGTTCCCCGTATCCCTACGAGCAGTACTTC. Translated: CASSSPYPYEQYF. This chain joins TRBV6-5 and TRBJ2-7; D call uncertain. V was clipped by 4 bases and J by 2 bases, with 9 bases between them. This CDR3 is built from 13 residues. Germline V gene data show CDR1 as MNHEY and CDR2 as SVGAGI.

This clone appeared a few times. The chain links TRBV21-1 to TRBJ1-6; TRBD1, as called in the table, went unchecked against the DNA. TRBV21-1 is a listed pseudogene. This CDR3 spans 13 amino acids. The CDR3 nucleotides are TGTGCCAGGGACAGGAGCCCTAATTCACCCCTCCACTTT. It is translated as CARDRSPNSPLHF.

V is TRBV4-1 and J is TRBJ1-1; TRBD1 might be the D (5 bases). The CDR3 spans 16 residues. Trimming removed 0 bases at V and 2 bases at J, with 13 bases between. Germline V gene sequence: CDR1 MGHRA, CDR2 YSYEKL. CDR3 region: CASSQDQGPPNTEAFF. The CDR3 DNA reads TGCGCCAGCAGCCAAGATCAGGGCCCCCCCAACACTGAAGCTTTCTTT.

The genes are TRBV5-1 and TRBJ1-6; weak D call: TRBD1 (5 bases). The V and J ends lost 5 bases and 6 bases respectively, with 21 bases between them. Germline lookup yields CDR1 SGHRS and CDR2 YFSETQ. CDR3 length: 17 residues. The CDR3 loop reads CASRGLPGPSGNSPLHF. The CDR3 DNA reads as TGCGCCAGCAGGGGACTACCTGGACCCTCGGGTAATTCACCCCTCCACTTT.

The V gene is TRBV19, the J gene TRBJ1-2, with D maybe TRBD1 (6 bases). Trimming cost V 6 bases and J 0 bases, with 14 bases left between them. From germline, CDR1 is LNHDA and CDR2 SQIVND (reference sequence). The CDR3 spans 15 residues. CDR3 in amino acids: CASRYRTATNYGYTF. For the CDR3, the DNA is TGTGCCAGTAGATACCGGACAGCAACTAACTATGGCTACACCTTC.

This rearrangement joins TRBV29-1 to TRBJ1-2; 7 bases align to TRBD1. Losses at the gene ends were 7 bases for V and 5 bases for J; bases not matched to a gene: 13. Germline loops: CDR1 SQVTM, CDR2 ANQGSEA. This CDR3 has 14 residues. CDR3 in DNA: TGCAGCGCCATTACAGGGGAACGCCATTATGGCTACACCTTC. This translates into CSAITGERHYGYTF.

This clone was recorded once. The V gene is TRBV4-3, the J gene TRBJ1-3, with TRBD1 identical over 7 bases. The CDR3 spans 14 residues. Losses at the gene ends were 4 bases for V and 2 bases for J; bases not matched to a gene: 2. Germline V lookup: CDR1 LGHNA, CDR2 YSLEER. CDR3 region: CASSRQGAGNTIYF. The DNA for the CDR3 is TGCGCCAGCAGCCGACAGGGCGCTGGAAACACCATATATTTT.

This chain uses TRBV4-3 with TRBJ1-2; D remains ambiguous. The germline CDR1 and CDR2 sequences are LGHNA and YSLEER. This CDR3 has 14 amino acids. V was trimmed by 1 base and J by 3 bases, leaving 9 bases between them. CDR3 loop: CASSQVGGYYGYTF. The CDR3 DNA reads as TGCGCCAGCAGCCAAGTAGGCGGCTACTATGGCTACACCTTC.

The chain joins TRBV6-5 to TRBJ2-7; the D gene is possibly TRBD2 (7 bases). CDR1 and CDR2 (germline): MNHEY, SVGAGI. The CDR3 is made up of 15 amino acids. Trimming took 2 bases from V and 0 from J, leaving 11 bases between them. The CDR3 here is CASSYEGGSSYEQYF. CDR3 bases: TGTGCCAGCAGTTACGAGGGGGGGAGCTCCTACGAGCAGTACTTC.

The chain combines TRBV28 with TRBJ2-2, with D hard to call. Trimming left V 3 bases short and J 5 bases short, with 4 bases between. Germline V gene sequence: CDR1 MDHEN, CDR2 SYDVKM. The CDR3 has 12 residues. Here the CDR3 DNA reads TGTGCCAGCAGTTTTGGGACCGGGGAGCTGTTTTTT. This encodes CASSFGTGELFF.

V usage is TRBV4-3 and J usage is TRBJ1-3; D may be TRBD1 (6 bases). Trimming took off 0 bases at V and 2 bases at J, with 14 bases between the two ends. This CDR3 is 17 amino acids long. Germline V gene lookup returns CDR1 LGHNA and CDR2 YSLEER. CDR3 region: CASSQDGGRGAGNTIYF. CDR3 nucleotides: TGCGCCAGCAGCCAAGATGGAGGCAGGGGCGCTGGAAACACCATATATTTT.

The J gene is TRBJ2-3, the V gene TRBV4-3, with a weak D call TRBD2 (6 bases). Deletions cut 0 bases from V and 1 base from J, with 14 bases between. Germline CDR1 reads LGHNA; CDR2 reads YSLEER. The CDR3 sequence is 17 residues long. The CDR3 loop is CASSQDWASARTDTQYF. The CDR3 coding sequence is TGCGCCAGCAGCCAAGATTGGGCTAGCGCGCGCACAGATACGCAGTATTTT.

The chain employs TRBV4-3 and TRBJ1-1, with D possibly TRBD1 on 5 matching bases. The CDR3 is made up of 13 amino acids. Germline V gene data show CDR1 as LGHNA and CDR2 as YSLEER. The V end was cut by 4 bases, the J end by 2 bases, with 8 bases between. CDR3 sequence: CASSLDRNTEAFF. For the CDR3, the DNA is TGCGCCAGCAGCCTAGACAGAAACACTGAAGCTTTCTTT.

The chain joins TRBV4-1 to TRBJ2-5, with TRBD1 as a possible D gene (5 bases). The CDR3 is 15 amino acids. Germline assignment: CDR1 MGHRA and CDR2 YSYEKL. Trimming pared 0 bases from V and 4 bases from J, leaving 12 bases between. The CDR3 loop reads CASSQDGGAAETQYF. CDR3 DNA sequence: TGCGCCAGCAGCCAAGATGGTGGGGCCGCAGAGACCCAGTACTTC.

The chain combines TRBV19 with TRBJ2-7; weak D call: TRBD2 (6 bases). The CDR3 is 15 residues long. V lost 5 bases and J lost 0, with 14 bases in between. Germline V lookup: CDR1 LNHDA, CDR2 SQIVND (reference sequence). The CDR3 region is CASSEASASSYEQYF. The CDR3 DNA follows: TGTGCCAGTAGTGAGGCTAGCGCGAGCTCCTACGAGCAGTACTTC.

The rearrangement links TRBV7-9 to TRBJ1-1; 8 bases map to TRBD1. V gave up 5 bases and J gave up 13 bases; unmatched junction bases: 12. Per the germline V gene, CDR1 is SEHNR and CDR2 is FQNEAQ (reference sequence). The CDR3 consists of 13 residues. The CDR3: CASSPGGGTGVFF. Written as DNA, the CDR3 is TGTGCCAGCAGCCCCGGGGGGGGGACAGGTGTTTTCTTT. The variable domain in full, with the rest retrieved from reference TRBV7-9 and TRBJ1-1, is DTGVSQNPRHKITKRGQNVTFRCDPISEHNRLYWYRQTLGQGPEFLTYFQNEAQLEKSRLLSDRFSAERPKGSFSTLEIQRTEQGDSAMYLCASSPGGGTGVFFGQGTRLTVV.

The chain couples TRBV19 to TRBJ2-7; D unclear. The CDR3 is 15 residues long. V lost 6 bases, J lost 1 base, and 16 bases lay in between. CDR1 and CDR2 (germline): LNHDA, SQIVND (reference sequence). The CDR3 nucleotides read TGTGCCAGTAGCCTCGCCGAAGGCGAGTCCTACGAGCAGTACTTC. Its protein is CASSLAEGESYEQYF. Together with reference TRBV19 and TRBJ2-7, the CDR3 gives the full variable domain: DGGITQSPKYLFRKEGQNVTLSCEQNLNHDAMYWYRQDPGQGLRLIYYSQIVNDFQKGDIAEGYSVSREKKESFPLTVTSAQKNPTAFYLCASSLAEGESYEQYFGPGTRLTVT.

The chain is built from TRBV9 and TRBJ1-4; no definite D call. Germline V gene sequence: CDR1 SGDLS, CDR2 YYNGEE. This CDR3 contains 16 residues. The V end lost 0 bases, the J end lost 0 bases, and 9 bases lay between the germline ends. This CDR3 is CASSVGRATTNEKLFF. CDR3 coding DNA: TGTGCCAGCAGCGTAGGGAGGGCTACAACTAATGAAAAACTGTTTTTT.

Written as DNA, the CDR3 is TGCGCCAGCAGCCAAGATGCCCGAGGACTAGCGGGAGAGTACTTC. This gives the protein CASSQDARGLAGEYF. The chain carries TRBV4-3 and TRBJ2-5; TRBD2 matches 13 bases. The ends lost 0 bases at V and 12 bases at J; junction bases unmatched: 7. The length of the CDR3 is 15 residues. From germline, CDR1 is LGHNA and CDR2 YSLEER.

J is TRBJ1-1 and V is TRBV4-1; D possibly corresponds to TRBD1 (5 bases). The CDR3 is 14 residues long. Germline loops: CDR1 MGHRA, CDR2 YSYEKL. The V end lost 1 base, the J end lost 12 bases, and 18 bases lay between the germline ends. The CDR3 spells CASSQATQGPRSFF. The CDR3 DNA reads TGCGCCAGCAGCCAAGCGACCCAGGGCCCCCGGTCTTTCTTT.

The V gene is TRBV14, the J gene TRBJ2-1; a possible D gene is TRBD2 (6 bases). V was clipped by 0 bases and J by 0 bases, with 12 bases between them. In germline, CDR1 is SGHDN, CDR2 FVKESK. The CDR3 loop spans 17 amino acids. The CDR3: CASSQDPSESSYNEQFF. The CDR3 bases are TGTGCCAGCAGCCAAGACCCTAGCGAAAGCTCCTACAATGAGCAGTTCTTC.

The V and J genes are TRBV5-6 and TRBJ2-1, with 8 bases matching TRBD2. This CDR3 has 16 residues. J lost 5 bases, V lost 1 base, and 8 bases had no gene match. Germline CDR1 SGHDT, CDR2 YYEEEE. The CDR3 here is CASSLISRGDHNEQFF. The DNA for the CDR3 is TGTGCCAGCAGCTTGATATCGCGGGGGGATCACAATGAGCAGTTCTTC.

The rearrangement uses TRBV6-5 and TRBJ2-7; D possibly corresponds to TRBD1 (6 bases). The length of the CDR3 is 16 residues. V shed 4 bases and J shed 5 bases, with 21 bases lying between them. Germline values: CDR1 MNHEY, CDR2 SVGAGI. As DNA, the CDR3 is TGTGCCAGCAGTTTCCGACATCAGGGGAGAGGGAACGAGCAGTACTTC. Translating gives CASSFRHQGRGNEQYF.

This chain uses TRBV4-3 with TRBJ2-1; tentatively, D is TRBD2 (6 bases). Deletions cut 7 bases from V and 6 bases from J, with 19 bases between. The CDR3 covers 15 residues. Germline CDR1 LGHNA, CDR2 YSLEER. The CDR3 loop is CASMISGGRGNEQFF. DNA for the CDR3: TGCGCCAGCATGATTAGCGGTGGACGGGGCAATGAGCAGTTCTTC.

The J gene is TRBJ2-6, the V gene TRBV5-8; 8 bases align to TRBD1. The germline CDR1 and CDR2 sequences are SGHTS and YDEGEE. J was trimmed by 0 bases and V by 1 base; bases with no gene match: 12. The CDR3 contains 20 residues. CDR3 sequence: CASSLIVGTGRFSGANVLTF. The CDR3 nucleotides are TGTGCCAGCAGCTTGATAGTGGGGACAGGTCGATTCTCTGGGGCCAACGTCCTGACTTTC.

This rearrangement joins TRBV10-3 to TRBJ1-1, with 7 bases that match TRBD1. CDR1 is ENHRY and CDR2 is SYGVKD in the germline V gene. CDR3 length equals 14 residues. Trimming took 6 bases from V and 1 from J; bases not matched to a gene: 5. The CDR3 reads CAIRPGQSNTEAFF. The CDR3 DNA sequence: TGTGCCATCAGGCCGGGACAGTCGAACACTGAAGCTTTCTTT.

The J gene is TRBJ2-1, the V gene TRBV9, with 14 positions matching TRBD2. This CDR3 is 15 amino acids long. Germline CDR1 is SGDLS and CDR2 is YYNGEE. With V trimmed by 3 bases and J by 7 bases, 3 bases remained unmatched. This CDR3 reads CASSAGTSGGNEQFF. CDR3 nucleotide sequence: TGTGCCAGCAGCGCCGGGACTAGCGGGGGAAATGAGCAGTTCTTC.